The 2 T cell receptor beta chains in this list originate from one sample, sequenced in a study of post-analysis software for immune sequencing data. Study observations and caveats: TRBV5-6, TRBV5-1 and TRBV20-1 belonged to a set of roughly 5 TRBV segments that were more frequent in patients than controls.

Libraries were made from TCR beta cDNA, and they carried unique molecular identifiers. Via MiXCR, TCRdb re-called the PCR reads, giving one row per CDR3 protein. The sample contains about 460,000 distinct CDR3 sequences, under 55% of which appear only once. These receptors' targets are unknown. Sample: blood. These receptors were taken from a girl between 5 and 17 years old with multiple sclerosis.

In its sample, this clonotype was seen once. The chain recombines TRBV28 with TRBJ2-1; 9 bases agree with TRBD2. The V segment lost 1 base and the J segment 6 bases; nucleotides outside the gene matches: 7. The germline CDR1 and CDR2 sequences are MDHEN and SYDVKM. CDR3 length: 16 amino acids. For the CDR3, the DNA is TGTGCCAGCAGTTTATTGGGCGGGAGGGCTTTCAATGAGCAGTTCTTC. Translating it yields CASSLLGGRAFNEQFF.

This clonotype has a single count. V gene TRBV12-3 or TRBV12-4 combines with J gene TRBJ1-1; D is undetermined. V lost 7 bases, J lost 2 bases, and 17 bases lay in between. The CDR3 loop spans 15 amino acids. CDR3 protein: CASTRTFGRNTEAFF. The CDR3 DNA sequence: TGTGCCAGCACCCGAACGTTCGGCAGAAACACTGAAGCTTTCTTT.